Listed here are 5 T cell receptor beta chains from one sample, sequenced in a study of cytomegalovirus exposure and HLA in healthy donors. PCR involved 60 Vbeta and 13 Jbeta primers. The repertoire was sequenced with immunoSEQ multiplex PCR; TCRdb's copy has only in-frame clones and lacks some. Of about 250,000 clones in the sample, approximately 81% were seen once. Sequencing was performed on PBMCs. The receptors derive from a girl aged 2-10 years in good health and CMV-seronegative.

This clone was seen only once. The chain combines TRBV6-6 with TRBJ2-3; the match to TRBD1 covers 10 bases. The CDR3 has 15 residues. The germline V gene has CDR1 MNHNY and CDR2 SVGAGI (reference sequence). The V gene end was trimmed by 0 bases and the J gene end by 4 bases; junction bases not matched to a gene: 1. Here the CDR3 DNA reads TGTGCCAGCAGTTACTCAGGGACAGGGGCAGATACGCAGTATTTT. Its translation is CASSYSGTGADTQYF.

This CDR3 is CASSSSPGQSATNEKLFF. In nucleotides, the CDR3 is TGTGCCAGCAGCTCGTCTCCGGGACAGTCAGCAACTAATGAAAAACTGTTTTTT. The gene calls are TRBV7-9 and TRBJ1-4; 7 nucleotides line up with TRBD1. CDR1 and CDR2 from the germline V gene are SEHNR and FQNEAQ (reference sequence). The CDR3 is 18 amino acids. V dropped 4 bases and J dropped 0; count of bases not matched to a gene: 11.

The V gene is TRBV5-1, the J gene TRBJ1-4; D is uncertain. In germline, CDR1 is SGHRS, CDR2 YFSETQ. V dropped 4 bases and J dropped 3 bases, with 10 bases sitting between them. This CDR3 region has 14 residues. The CDR3 nucleotides are TGCGCCAGCAGCACCGGGAGTCCTAATGAAAAACTGTTTTTT. Translating it yields CASSTGSPNEKLFF. Supplemented by reference TRBV5-1 and TRBJ1-4, the full variable domain reads KAGVTQTPRYLIKTRGQQVTLSCSPISGHRSVSWYQQTPGQGLQFLFEYFSETQRNKGNFPGRFSGRQFSNSRSEMNVSTLELGDSALYLCASSTGSPNEKLFFGSGTQLSVL.

This chain joins TRBV10-3 and TRBJ1-3; a possible D gene is TRBD1 (6 bases). The CDR3 has 15 residues. Trimming left V 2 bases short and J 4 bases short, with 12 bases between. Per the germline V gene, CDR1 is ENHRY and CDR2 is SYGVKD. This CDR3 is CAISEGQRFGNTIYF. The CDR3 DNA follows: TGTGCCATCAGTGAGGGACAGCGATTCGGAAACACCATATATTTT.

The chain has TRBV5-1 and TRBJ1-3, with D possibly TRBD1 on 5 matching bases. The germline V gene has CDR1 SGHRS and CDR2 YFSETQ. V was trimmed by 4 bases and J by 2 bases, leaving 16 bases between them. CDR3 length: 16 amino acids. The CDR3 loop is CASSPGTPGAGNTIYF. The CDR3 bases are TGCGCCAGCAGCCCTGGGACTCCGGGGGCTGGAAACACCATATATTTT.